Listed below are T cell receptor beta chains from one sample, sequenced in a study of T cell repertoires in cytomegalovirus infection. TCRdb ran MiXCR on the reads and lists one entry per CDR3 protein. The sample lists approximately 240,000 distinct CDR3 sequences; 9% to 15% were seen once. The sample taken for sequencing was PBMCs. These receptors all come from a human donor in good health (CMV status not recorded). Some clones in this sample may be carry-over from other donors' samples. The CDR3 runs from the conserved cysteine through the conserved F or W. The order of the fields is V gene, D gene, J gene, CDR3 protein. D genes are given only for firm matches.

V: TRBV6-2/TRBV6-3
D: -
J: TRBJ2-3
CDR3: CASTARGGSTDTQYF

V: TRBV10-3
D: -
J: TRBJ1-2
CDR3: CAISDPRRGRGYTF

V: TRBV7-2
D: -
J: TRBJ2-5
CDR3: CASSPPVKETQYF

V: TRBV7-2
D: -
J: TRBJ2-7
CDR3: CASSLGLAIEQYF

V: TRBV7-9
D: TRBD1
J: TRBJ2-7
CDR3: CASGIPGGSYEQYF

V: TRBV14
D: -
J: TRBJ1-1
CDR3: CASSQERALDTEAFF

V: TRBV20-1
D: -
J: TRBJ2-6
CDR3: CSATYRRSLISGANVLTF

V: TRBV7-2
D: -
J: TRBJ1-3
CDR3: CASSLGGRGTGNTIYF

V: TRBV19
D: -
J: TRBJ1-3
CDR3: CASSPGTASSGNTIYF

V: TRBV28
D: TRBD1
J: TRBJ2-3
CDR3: CASSSHTGTGNTDTQYF

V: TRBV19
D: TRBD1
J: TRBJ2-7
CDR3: CATKGQGVSYEQYF

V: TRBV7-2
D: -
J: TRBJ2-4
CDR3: CASSLVGDGKNIQYF

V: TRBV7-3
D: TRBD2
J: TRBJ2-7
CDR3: CASSPRGSGAISYEQYF

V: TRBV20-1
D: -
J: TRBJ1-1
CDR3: CSARVGRARLTEAFF

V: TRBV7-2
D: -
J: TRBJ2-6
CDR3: CASSPPGANVLTF

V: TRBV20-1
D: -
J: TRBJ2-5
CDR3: CSASTETQYF

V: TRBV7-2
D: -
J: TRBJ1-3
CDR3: CASSSSSGNTIYF

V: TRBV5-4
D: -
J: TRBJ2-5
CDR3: CASSLEVGHETQYF

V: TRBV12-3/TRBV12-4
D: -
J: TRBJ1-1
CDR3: CASSFLGSNAEAFF

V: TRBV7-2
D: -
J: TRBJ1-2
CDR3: CASSLGDPTYGYTF

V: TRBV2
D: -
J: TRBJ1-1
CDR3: CASNRQRNTEAFF

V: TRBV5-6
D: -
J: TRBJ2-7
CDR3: CASSTWGTGGYEQYF

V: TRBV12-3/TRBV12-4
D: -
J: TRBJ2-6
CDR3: CASSLSPGRVVLTF

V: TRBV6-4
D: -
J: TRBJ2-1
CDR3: CASSDERKGEQFF

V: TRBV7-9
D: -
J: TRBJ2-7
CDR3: CASSLVPHGYDEQYF

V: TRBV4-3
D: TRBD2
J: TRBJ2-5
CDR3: CASSQDPSGGVVETQYF

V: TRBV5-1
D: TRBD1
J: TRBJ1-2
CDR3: CASSVGQAIYGYTF

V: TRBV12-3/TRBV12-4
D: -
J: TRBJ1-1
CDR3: CASSPPGVNTEAFF

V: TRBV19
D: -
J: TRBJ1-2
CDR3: CASSIDGRDGYTF

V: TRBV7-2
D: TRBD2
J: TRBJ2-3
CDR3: CASSFNGGRITDTQYF

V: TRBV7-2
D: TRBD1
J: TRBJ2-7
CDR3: CASSPGQGKYEQYF

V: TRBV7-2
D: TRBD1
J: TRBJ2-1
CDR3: CASSLGGQGKGNEQFF

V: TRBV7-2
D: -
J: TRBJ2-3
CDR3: CASSPSWGALTDTQYF

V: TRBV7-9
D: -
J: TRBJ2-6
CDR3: CASSPLNHLSGANVLTF

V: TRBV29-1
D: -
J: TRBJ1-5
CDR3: CSVGEGVDQPQHF

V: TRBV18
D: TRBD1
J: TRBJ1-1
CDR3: CASSLQGAVNTEAFF

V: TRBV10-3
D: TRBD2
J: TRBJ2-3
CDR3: CAIRAGLAEPPDTQYF

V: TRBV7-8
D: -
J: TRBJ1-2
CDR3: CASSLGSADYGYTF

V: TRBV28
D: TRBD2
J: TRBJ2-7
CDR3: CASTGGASSYEQYF